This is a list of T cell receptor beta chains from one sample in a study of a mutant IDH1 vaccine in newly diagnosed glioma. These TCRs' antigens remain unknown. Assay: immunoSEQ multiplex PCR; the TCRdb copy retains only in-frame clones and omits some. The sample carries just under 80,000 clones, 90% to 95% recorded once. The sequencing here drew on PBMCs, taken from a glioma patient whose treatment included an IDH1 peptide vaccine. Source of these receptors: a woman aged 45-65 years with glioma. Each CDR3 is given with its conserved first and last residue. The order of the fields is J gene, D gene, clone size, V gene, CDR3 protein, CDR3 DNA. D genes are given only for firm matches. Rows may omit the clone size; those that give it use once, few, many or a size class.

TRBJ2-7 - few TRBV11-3 CASSLGGRTIGNEQYF TGTGCCAGCAGCTTGGGCGGACGGACCATTGGGAACGAGCAGTACTTC
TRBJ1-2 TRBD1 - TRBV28 CASSLTGQGATYGYGYTF TGTGCCAGCAGCCTGACCGGACAGGGGGCAACCTATGGCTATGGCTACACCTTC
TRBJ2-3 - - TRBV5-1 CASSFGASTDTQYF TGCGCCAGCAGCTTTGGAGCTAGCACAGATACGCAGTATTTT
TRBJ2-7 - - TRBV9 CASSVASGDNSYEQYF TGTGCCAGCAGCGTAGCGAGTGGGGACAACTCCTACGAGCAGTACTTC
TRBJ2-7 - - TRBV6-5 CASSYGDSSYEQYF TGTGCCAGCAGTTACGGAGACAGTTCCTACGAGCAGTACTTC
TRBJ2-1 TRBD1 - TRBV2 CASSLLPGQGGNEQFF TGTGCCAGCAGCCTACTTCCGGGACAGGGGGGGAATGAGCAGTTCTTC
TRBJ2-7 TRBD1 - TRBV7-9 CASSLGQGQLWEQYF TGTGCCAGCAGCTTAGGACAGGGACAATTGTGGGAGCAGTACTTC
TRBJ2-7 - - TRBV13 CASSLGGGAAYEQYF TGTGCCAGCAGTTTGGGTGGGGGGGCGGCCTACGAGCAGTACTTC
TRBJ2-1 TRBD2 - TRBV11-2 CASSFQTSGALWQFF TGTGCCAGCAGCTTCCAGACTAGCGGAGCGCTTTGGCAGTTCTTC
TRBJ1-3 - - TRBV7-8 CASSLGPTRVSGNTIYF TGTGCCAGCAGCTTAGGACCGACGAGGGTTTCTGGAAACACCATATATTTT
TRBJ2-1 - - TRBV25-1 CASSEGGPAGSEQFF TGTGCCAGCAGTGAAGGGGGCCCGGCGGGATCTGAGCAGTTCTTC
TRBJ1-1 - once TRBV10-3 CAISDMGAMNTEAFF TGTGCCATCAGTGATATGGGGGCCATGAACACTGAAGCTTTCTTT
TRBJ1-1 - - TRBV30 CAWSVGRGRPNTEAFF TGTGCCTGGAGTGTCGGTAGAGGACGTCCGAACACTGAAGCTTTCTTT
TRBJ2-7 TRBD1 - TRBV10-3 CATRDRGYEQYF TGTGCCACCCGGGACAGGGGCTACGAGCAGTACTTC
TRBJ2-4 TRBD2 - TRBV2 CASRPPGGENIQYF TGTGCCAGCAGGCCCCCGGGGGGGGAAAACATTCAGTACTTC
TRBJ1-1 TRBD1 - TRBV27 CASRTGFEAFF TGTGCCAGCAGGACAGGGTTTGAAGCTTTCTTT
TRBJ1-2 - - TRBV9 CASSPSPSNF TGTGCCAGCAGCCCCTCTCCGTCGAACTTC